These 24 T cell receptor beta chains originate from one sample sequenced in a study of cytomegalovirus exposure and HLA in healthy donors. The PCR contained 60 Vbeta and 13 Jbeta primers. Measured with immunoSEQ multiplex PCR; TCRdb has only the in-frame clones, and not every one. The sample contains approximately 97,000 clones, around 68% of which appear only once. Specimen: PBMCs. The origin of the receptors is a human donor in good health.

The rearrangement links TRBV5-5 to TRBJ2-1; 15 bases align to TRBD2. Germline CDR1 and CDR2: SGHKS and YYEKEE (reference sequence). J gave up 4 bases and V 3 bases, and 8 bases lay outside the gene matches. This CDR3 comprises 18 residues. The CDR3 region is CASSWKGGLAGGYNEQFF. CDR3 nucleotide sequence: TGTGCCAGCAGCTGGAAAGGAGGACTAGCGGGAGGGTACAATGAGCAGTTCTTC.

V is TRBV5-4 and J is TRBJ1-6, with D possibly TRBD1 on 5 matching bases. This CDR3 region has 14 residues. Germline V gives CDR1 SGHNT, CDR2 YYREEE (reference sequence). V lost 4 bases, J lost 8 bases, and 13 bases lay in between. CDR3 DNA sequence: TGTGCCAGCAGCCGCCGGGCGGGGGATTCACCCCTCCACTTT. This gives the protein CASSRRAGDSPLHF. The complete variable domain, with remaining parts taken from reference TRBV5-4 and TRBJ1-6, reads ETGVTQSPTHLIKTRGQQVTLRCSSQSGHNTVSWYQQALGQGPQFIFQYYREEENGRGNFPPRFSGLQFPNYSSELNVNALELDDSALYLCASSRRAGDSPLHFGNGTRLTVT.

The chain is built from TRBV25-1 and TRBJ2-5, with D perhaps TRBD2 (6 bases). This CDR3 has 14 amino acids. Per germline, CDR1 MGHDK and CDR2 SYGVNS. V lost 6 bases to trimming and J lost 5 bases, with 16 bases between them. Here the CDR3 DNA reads TGTGCCAGCAGGACTAGGGGTAGAGGCGAGACCCAGTACTTC. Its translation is CASRTRGRGETQYF.

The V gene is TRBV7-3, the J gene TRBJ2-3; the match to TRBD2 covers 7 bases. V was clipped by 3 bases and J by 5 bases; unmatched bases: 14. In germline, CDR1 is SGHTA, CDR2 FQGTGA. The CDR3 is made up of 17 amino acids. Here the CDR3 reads CASSLGGGGPRGDTQYF. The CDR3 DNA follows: TGTGCCAGCAGCTTGGGTGGGGGGGGTCCTCGGGGAGATACGCAGTATTTT.

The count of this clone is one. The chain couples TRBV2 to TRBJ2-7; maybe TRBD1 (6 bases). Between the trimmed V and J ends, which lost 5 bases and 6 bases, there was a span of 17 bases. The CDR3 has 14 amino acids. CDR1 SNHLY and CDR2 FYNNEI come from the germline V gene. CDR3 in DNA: TGTGCCAGCAGTCCCAAGGGAACAGGGTTCGAGCAGTACTTC. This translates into CASSPKGTGFEQYF.

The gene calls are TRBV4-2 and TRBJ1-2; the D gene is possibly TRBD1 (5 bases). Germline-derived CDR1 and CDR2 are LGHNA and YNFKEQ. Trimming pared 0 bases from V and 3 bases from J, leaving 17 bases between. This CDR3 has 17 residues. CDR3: CASSQDGSGNFYYGYTF. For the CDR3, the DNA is TGTGCCAGCAGCCAAGATGGATCAGGGAATTTCTACTATGGCTACACCTTC.

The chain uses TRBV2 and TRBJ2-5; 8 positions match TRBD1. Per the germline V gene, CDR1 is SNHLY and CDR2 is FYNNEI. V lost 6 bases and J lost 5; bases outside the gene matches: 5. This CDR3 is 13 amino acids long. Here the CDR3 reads CASRDRVAETQYF. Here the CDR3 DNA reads TGTGCCAGCAGGGACAGGGTTGCGGAGACCCAGTACTTC.

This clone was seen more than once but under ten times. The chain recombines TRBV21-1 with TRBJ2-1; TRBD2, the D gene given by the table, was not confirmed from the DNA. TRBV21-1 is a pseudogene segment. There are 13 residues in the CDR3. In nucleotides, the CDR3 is TGTGCCAGCAGCCCCCACGGAGGGCATGAGCAGTTCTTC. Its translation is CASSPHGGHEQFF.

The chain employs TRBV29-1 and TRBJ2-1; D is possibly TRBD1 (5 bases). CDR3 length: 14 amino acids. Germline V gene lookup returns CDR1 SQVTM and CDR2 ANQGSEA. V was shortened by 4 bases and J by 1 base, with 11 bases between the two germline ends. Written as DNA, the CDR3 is TGCAGCGTTGTGAAGGGGCAGTCCTACAATGAGCAGTTCTTC. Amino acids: CSVVKGQSYNEQFF.

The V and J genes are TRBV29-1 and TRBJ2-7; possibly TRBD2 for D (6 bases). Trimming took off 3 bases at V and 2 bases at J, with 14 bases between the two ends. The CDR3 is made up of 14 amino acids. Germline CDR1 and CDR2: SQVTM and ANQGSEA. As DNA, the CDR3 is TGCAGCGTTGATACTCCGGGAGTAACCTACGAGCAGTACTTC. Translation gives CSVDTPGVTYEQYF.

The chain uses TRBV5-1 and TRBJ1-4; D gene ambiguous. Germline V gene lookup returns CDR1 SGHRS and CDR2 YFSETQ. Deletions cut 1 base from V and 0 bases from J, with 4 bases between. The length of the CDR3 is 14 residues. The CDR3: CASSLSATNEKLFF. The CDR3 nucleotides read TGCGCCAGCAGCTTGTCTGCAACTAATGAAAAACTGTTTTTT.

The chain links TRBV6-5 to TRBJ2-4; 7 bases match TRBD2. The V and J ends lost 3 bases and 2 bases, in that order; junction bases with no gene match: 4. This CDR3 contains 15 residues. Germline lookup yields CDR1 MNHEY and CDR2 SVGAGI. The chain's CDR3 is CASSYRLATKNIQYF. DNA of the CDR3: TGTGCCAGCAGTTATAGACTAGCAACCAAAAACATTCAGTACTTC.

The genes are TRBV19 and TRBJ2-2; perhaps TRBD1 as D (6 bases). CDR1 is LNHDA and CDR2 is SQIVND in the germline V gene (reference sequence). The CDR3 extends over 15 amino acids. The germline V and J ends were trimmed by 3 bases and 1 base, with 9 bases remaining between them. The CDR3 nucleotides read TGTGCCAGTAGTATTACAGGGTTGAACACCGGGGAGCTGTTTTTT. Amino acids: CASSITGLNTGELFF.

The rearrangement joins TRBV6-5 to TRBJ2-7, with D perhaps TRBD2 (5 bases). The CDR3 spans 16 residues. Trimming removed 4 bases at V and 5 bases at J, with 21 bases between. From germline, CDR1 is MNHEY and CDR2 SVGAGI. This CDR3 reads CASSWGASISSNEQYF. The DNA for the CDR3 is TGTGCCAGCAGTTGGGGAGCCTCAATATCTTCCAACGAGCAGTACTTC.

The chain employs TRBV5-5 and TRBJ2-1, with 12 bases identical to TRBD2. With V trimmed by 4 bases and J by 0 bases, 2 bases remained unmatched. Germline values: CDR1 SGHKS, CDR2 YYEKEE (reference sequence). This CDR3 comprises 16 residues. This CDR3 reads CASSPTSGGSYNEQFF. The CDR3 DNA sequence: TGTGCCAGCAGCCCGACTAGCGGGGGCTCCTACAATGAGCAGTTCTTC.

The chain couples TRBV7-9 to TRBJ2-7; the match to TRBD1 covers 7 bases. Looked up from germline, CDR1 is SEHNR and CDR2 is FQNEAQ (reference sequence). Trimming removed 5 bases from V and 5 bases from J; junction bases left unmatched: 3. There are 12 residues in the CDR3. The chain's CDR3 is CASSLQGNEQYF. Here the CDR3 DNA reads TGTGCCAGCAGCCTACAGGGGAACGAGCAGTACTTC. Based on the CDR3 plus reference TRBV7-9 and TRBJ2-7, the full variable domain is DTGVSQNPRHKITKRGQNVTFRCDPISEHNRLYWYRQTLGQGPEFLTYFQNEAQLEKSRLLSDRFSAERPKGSFSTLEIQRTEQGDSAMYLCASSLQGNEQYFGPGTRLTVT.

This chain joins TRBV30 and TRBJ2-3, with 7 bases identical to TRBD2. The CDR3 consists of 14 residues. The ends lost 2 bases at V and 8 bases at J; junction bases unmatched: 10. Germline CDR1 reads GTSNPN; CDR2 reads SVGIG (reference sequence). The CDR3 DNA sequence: TGTGCCTGGAGTAATGGGTGGGAGGGAGGTACGCAGTATTTT. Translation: CAWSNGWEGGTQYF.

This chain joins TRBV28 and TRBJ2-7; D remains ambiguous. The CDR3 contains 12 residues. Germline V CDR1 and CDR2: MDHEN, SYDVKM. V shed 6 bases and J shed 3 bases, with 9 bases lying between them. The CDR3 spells CASSFTYYEQYF. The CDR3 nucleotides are TGTGCCAGCAGCTTCACATACTACGAGCAGTACTTC.

As DNA, the CDR3 is TGCAGCGTTGCTTGGGGGGGCAATCAGCCCCAGCATTTT. Its translation is CSVAWGGNQPQHF. This chain links TRBV29-1 with TRBJ1-5, with D perhaps TRBD1 (5 bases). Germline V gene sequence: CDR1 SQVTM, CDR2 ANQGSEA. Trimming shortened V by 4 bases and J by 2 bases, and 9 bases separated the two germline ends. The CDR3 spans 13 residues.

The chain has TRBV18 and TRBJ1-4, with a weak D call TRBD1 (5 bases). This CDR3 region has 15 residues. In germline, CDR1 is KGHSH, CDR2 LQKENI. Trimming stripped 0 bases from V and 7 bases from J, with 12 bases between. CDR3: CASSPPEGRGEKLFF. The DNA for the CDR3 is TGTGCCAGCTCACCACCGGAGGGGCGCGGTGAAAAACTGTTTTTT.

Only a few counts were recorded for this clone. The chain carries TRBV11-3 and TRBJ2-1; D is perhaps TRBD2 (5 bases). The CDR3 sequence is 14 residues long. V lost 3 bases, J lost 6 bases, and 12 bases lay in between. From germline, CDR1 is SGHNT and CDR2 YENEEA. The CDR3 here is CASSLRDYSNEQFF. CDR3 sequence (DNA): TGTGCCAGCAGCTTGAGGGATTACAGCAATGAGCAGTTCTTC.

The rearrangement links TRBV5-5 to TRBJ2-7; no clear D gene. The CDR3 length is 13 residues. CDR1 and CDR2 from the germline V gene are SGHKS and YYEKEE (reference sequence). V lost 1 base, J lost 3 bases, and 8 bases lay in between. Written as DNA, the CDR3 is TGTGCCAGCAGCTTGACTGTTTACTACGAGCAGTACTTC. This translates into CASSLTVYYEQYF.

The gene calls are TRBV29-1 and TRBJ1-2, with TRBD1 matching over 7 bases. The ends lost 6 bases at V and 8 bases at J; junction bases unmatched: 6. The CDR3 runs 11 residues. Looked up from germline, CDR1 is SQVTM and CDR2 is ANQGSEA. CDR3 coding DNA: TGCAGCGTAAGGACAGGAGAGGGCTACACCTTC. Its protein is CSVRTGEGYTF.

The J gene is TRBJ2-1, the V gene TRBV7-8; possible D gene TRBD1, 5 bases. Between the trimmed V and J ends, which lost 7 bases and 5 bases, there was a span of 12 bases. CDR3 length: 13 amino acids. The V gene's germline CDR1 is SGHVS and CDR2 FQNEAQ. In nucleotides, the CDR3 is TGTGCCAGCACCCAGGGCAGCCACAATGAGCAGTTCTTC. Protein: CASTQGSHNEQFF.